Each of the 29 T cell receptor beta chains below was sequenced from the same sample in a study of blood T cell repertoires in COVID-19. Libraries were prepared by immunoSEQ multiplex PCR; TCRdb keeps only in-frame clonotypes and omits some of them. The sample has 300,000 or so clones, 75% to 90% seen once. What was sequenced was peripheral blood. The receptors stem from a woman in her thirties or forties with acute or convalescent COVID-19.

The chain combines TRBV5-1 with TRBJ2-3, with 12 positions matching TRBD2. This CDR3 spans 16 amino acids. V shed 6 bases, J shed 3 bases, and the junction held 8 bases outside the gene matches. Germline CDR1 is SGHRS and CDR2 is YFSETQ. The CDR3 DNA sequence: TGCGCCAGCACCTCGAGGGGGACTAGCGGGACAGATACGCAGTATTTT. This translates into CASTSRGTSGTDTQYF.

This sequence joins TRBV4-1 and TRBJ1-1; D might be TRBD1 (5 bases). Trimming took off 2 bases at V and 6 bases at J, with 16 bases between the two ends. The CDR3 covers 15 residues. Germline V lookup: CDR1 MGHRA, CDR2 YSYEKL. The CDR3 nucleotides read TGCGCCAGCAGCCAACCGCCCTCCCAGGGATCTGAAGCTTTCTTT. This gives the protein CASSQPPSQGSEAFF.

This sequence joins TRBV7-8 and TRBJ1-2; 10 bases are shared with TRBD1. The CDR3 loop spans 15 amino acids. Germline V gene data show CDR1 as SGHVS and CDR2 as FQNEAQ. V dropped 5 bases and J dropped 4; count of bases not matched to a gene: 7. The CDR3 loop reads CASSARDRGVYGYTF. DNA of the CDR3: TGTGCCAGCAGCGCTCGGGACAGGGGAGTCTATGGCTACACCTTC.

The table lists this clone with a count of one. The chain employs TRBV5-1 and TRBJ1-6; 10 nucleotides align to TRBD1. Germline V lookup: CDR1 SGHRS, CDR2 YFSETQ. The ends lost 0 bases at V and 9 bases at J; junction bases unmatched: 6. CDR3 size: 16 residues. The CDR3 bases are TGCGCCAGCAGCTTGGTATCGACAGGGGGCCGTTCACCCCTCCACTTT. This gives the protein CASSLVSTGGRSPLHF. Complete variable domain (other parts from reference TRBV5-1 and TRBJ1-6): KAGVTQTPRYLIKTRGQQVTLSCSPISGHRSVSWYQQTPGQGLQFLFEYFSETQRNKGNFPGRFSGRQFSNSRSEMNVSTLELGDSALYLCASSLVSTGGRSPLHFGNGTRLTVT.

DNA for the CDR3: TGTGCCAGCAGCTGGAGCGGGACAGGGTTGAGGGAGACCCAGTACTTC. Its protein is CASSWSGTGLRETQYF. This chain links TRBV7-9 with TRBJ2-5; TRBD1 matches at 9 bases. Trimming cost V 4 bases and J 5 bases; bases outside gene matches: 11. Germline CDR1 SEHNR, CDR2 FQNEAQ (reference sequence). This CDR3 contains 16 residues.

This chain links TRBV2 with TRBJ1-2, with D unclear. Germline CDR1 SNHLY, CDR2 FYNNEI. The V end was cut by 5 bases, the J end by 6 bases, with 13 bases between. The CDR3 is 13 residues long. CDR3 residues: CASSPGRRDGYTF. The CDR3 DNA reads TGTGCCAGCAGTCCCGGGAGACGGGATGGCTACACCTTC. Combining the CDR3 with reference TRBV2 and TRBJ1-2 gives the whole variable domain EPEVTQTPSHQVTQMGQEVILRCVPISNHLYFYWYRQILGQKVEFLVSFYNNEISEKSEIFDDQFSVERPDGSNFTLKIRSTKLEDSAMYFCASSPGRRDGYTFGSGTRLTVV.

The chain carries TRBV6-5 and TRBJ2-1; 8 nucleotides match TRBD2. The CDR3 loop spans 13 amino acids. Germline V lookup: CDR1 MNHEY, CDR2 SVGAGI. The CDR3 is CASGRGGLYEQFF. The CDR3 coding sequence is TGTGCTAGCGGGCGCGGGGGGTTGTATGAGCAGTTCTTC.

V and J are TRBV7-8 and TRBJ1-1; maybe TRBD1 (6 bases). Germline assignment: CDR1 SGHVS and CDR2 FQNEAQ. The CDR3 contains 15 residues. Trimming removed 4 bases from V and 7 bases from J, with 19 bases in between. The CDR3 region is CASSSGGSLGIEAFF. For the CDR3, the DNA is TGTGCCAGCAGCTCGGGGGGCAGTCTAGGGATTGAAGCTTTCTTT.

The chain has TRBV5-4 and TRBJ1-2; tentatively, D is TRBD1 (6 bases). Germline CDR1 reads SGHNT; CDR2 reads YYREEE (reference sequence). This CDR3 is built from 13 residues. Trimming cost V 2 bases and J 5 bases, with 10 bases left between them. CDR3 sequence (DNA): TGTGCCAGCAGCTTTGAGGGGGGGTATGGCTACACCTTC. Translated: CASSFEGGYGYTF. Combining the CDR3 with reference TRBV5-4 and TRBJ1-2 gives the whole variable domain ETGVTQSPTHLIKTRGQQVTLRCSSQSGHNTVSWYQQALGQGPQFIFQYYREEENGRGNFPPRFSGLQFPNYSSELNVNALELDDSALYLCASSFEGGYGYTFGSGTRLTVV.

The chain recombines TRBV19 with TRBJ2-2; D gene unclear. This CDR3 spans 14 amino acids. Germline V gene sequence: CDR1 LNHDA, CDR2 SQIVND (reference sequence). V was pared by 1 base and J by 0 bases, with 3 bases between. This CDR3 reads CASSIATNTGELFF. The CDR3 DNA reads TGTGCCAGTAGTATAGCAACGAACACCGGGGAGCTGTTTTTT.

The chain couples TRBV2 to TRBJ2-7; D is possibly TRBD1 (5 bases). V was shortened by 3 bases and J by 3 bases, with 6 bases between the two germline ends. Germline V gives CDR1 SNHLY, CDR2 FYNNEI. This CDR3 comprises 12 residues. CDR3 bases: TGTGCCAGCAGTGATACAGGCTACGAGCAGTACGTC. This gives the protein CASSDTGYEQYV.

This clone was detected only once. V is TRBV4-1 and J is TRBJ2-2; 9 bases line up with TRBD2. The CDR3 covers 16 residues. V trimming: 3 bases; J trimming: 4 bases; junction bases outside the gene matches: 6. CDR1 MGHRA and CDR2 YSYEKL come from the germline V gene. The CDR3 region is CASSHKAGGGTGELFF. CDR3 nucleotides: TGCGCCAGCAGCCACAAAGCGGGGGGAGGCACCGGGGAGCTGTTTTTT.

The rearrangement links TRBV6-2 or TRBV6-3 to TRBJ2-1; 9 bases agree with TRBD2. V lost 6 bases to trimming and J lost 6 bases; unmatched junction nucleotides: 6. From germline, CDR1 is MNHEY and CDR2 SVGEGT. The CDR3 covers 14 residues. CDR3 protein: CASSLGLATNEQFF. The DNA of the CDR3 is TGTGCCAGCAGCCTCGGACTAGCGACCAATGAGCAGTTCTTC.

This rearrangement joins TRBV6-2 or TRBV6-3 to TRBJ2-7; no definite D call. V was shortened by 2 bases and J by 0 bases, with 11 bases between the two germline ends. The CDR3 is 15 amino acids. Germline CDR1 MNHEY, CDR2 SVGEGT. The CDR3 reads CASSYALSSSYEQYV. In DNA, the CDR3 is TGTGCCAGCAGTTACGCCCTCTCCAGCTCCTACGAGCAGTACGTC.

The rearrangement uses TRBV7-2 and TRBJ2-1; 10 bases align to TRBD2. The V segment lost 4 bases and the J segment 9 bases; nucleotides outside the gene matches: 6. The CDR3 length is 14 residues. Germline-derived CDR1 and CDR2 are SGHTA and FQGNSA. The chain's CDR3 is CASSSSSGGLEQFF. In DNA form, the CDR3 reads TGTGCCAGCAGCTCCTCTAGCGGGGGCCTTGAGCAGTTCTTC.

The chain joins TRBV11-2 to TRBJ2-2; a possible D gene is TRBD2 (5 bases). The CDR3 length is 16 residues. Trimming stripped 2 bases from V and 3 bases from J, with 13 bases between. Germline lookup yields CDR1 SGHAT and CDR2 FQNNGV. CDR3 DNA: TGTGCCAGCAGCTTATTATCCAGGACTGACACCGGGGAGCTGTTTTTT. Its translation is CASSLLSRTDTGELFF.

This chain uses TRBV7-8 with TRBJ2-3; 8 positions match TRBD2. The CDR3 is 16 amino acids. V was clipped by 1 base and J by 7 bases; unmatched bases: 10. Germline V gene data show CDR1 as SGHVS and CDR2 as FQNEAQ. CDR3 bases: TGTGCCAGCAGCTTAGTGGCGGGGGGCCTCGGGTATACGCAGTATTTT. As protein: CASSLVAGGLGYTQYF.

The chain carries TRBV5-6 and TRBJ2-1, with TRBD2 matching over 10 bases. Losses at the gene ends were 0 bases for V and 9 bases for J; bases not matched to a gene: 6. The CDR3 runs to 15 residues. The V gene's germline CDR1 is SGHDT and CDR2 YYEEEE. CDR3 amino acids: CASSLGASGGGEQFF. Here the CDR3 DNA reads TGTGCCAGCAGCTTGGGGGCTAGCGGGGGAGGTGAGCAGTTCTTC.

CDR3 loop: CAGTGFVLRQPQHF. CDR3 in DNA: TGTGCCGGGACAGGGTTTGTATTAAGGCAGCCCCAGCATTTT. The chain is built from TRBV27 and TRBJ1-5; 9 nucleotides align to TRBD1. The CDR3 has 14 amino acids. Germline-derived CDR1 and CDR2 are MNHEY and SMNVEV (reference sequence). V trimming: 11 bases; J trimming: 7 bases; junction bases outside the gene matches: 12.

CDR3 in amino acids: CASSARTGFPGANVLTF. CDR3 sequence (DNA): TGTGCCAGCAGTGCGAGGACAGGGTTTCCTGGGGCCAACGTCCTGACTTTC. V usage is TRBV2 and J usage is TRBJ2-6, with 8 bases that match TRBD1. The V gene's germline CDR1 is SNHLY and CDR2 FYNNEI. This CDR3 is built from 17 residues. After removal of 4 bases from V and 2 bases from J, the junction contained 7 bases not matched to a gene.

The chain employs TRBV2 and TRBJ1-5; possibly TRBD1 for D (6 bases). The ends were cut back, 6 bases at V and 0 bases at J, with 18 bases in the middle. This CDR3 has 17 residues. Per germline, CDR1 SNHLY and CDR2 FYNNEI. DNA of the CDR3: TGTGCCAGCAGGAGGGGGATGGGTAGTTTTAGCAATCAGCCCCAGCATTTT. This codes for CASRRGMGSFSNQPQHF.

V usage is TRBV4-1 and J usage is TRBJ2-5; no clear D gene. Trimming took 1 base from V and 5 from J, leaving 11 bases between them. The CDR3 is made up of 14 amino acids. CDR1 is MGHRA and CDR2 is YSYEKL in the germline V gene. The CDR3 coding sequence is TGCGCCAGCAGCCAAGGGCTAGATTGGGAGACCCAGTACTTC. Encoded protein: CASSQGLDWETQYF.

V and J are TRBV7-6 and TRBJ2-1; D may be TRBD1 (6 bases). The germline gives CDR1 SGHVS, CDR2 FNYEAQ. V gave up 1 base and J gave up 9 bases, with 22 bases separating them. The CDR3 contains 17 residues. In nucleotides, the CDR3 is TGTGCCAGCAGCTTAGTAGGGGACACATCCCCTGTGGGTGAGCAGTTCTTC. Translated: CASSLVGDTSPVGEQFF.

This clone was counted only a few times. The chain links TRBV27 to TRBJ1-5; 8 bases agree with TRBD1. Trimming cost V 2 bases and J 9 bases; bases outside gene matches: 9. Germline values: CDR1 MNHEY, CDR2 SMNVEV (reference sequence). The CDR3 runs 15 residues. This chain's CDR3 is CASSLRGTGLGPQHF. The CDR3 DNA follows: TGTGCCAGCAGTTTAAGGGGGACAGGCCTAGGGCCCCAGCATTTT.

The rearrangement links TRBV7-8 to TRBJ2-7; D is undetermined. The CDR3 is 14 amino acids. V shed 5 bases and J shed 4 bases, with 15 bases lying between them. Germline loops: CDR1 SGHVS, CDR2 FQNEAQ. The CDR3, as DNA: TGTGCCAGCAGCACCAAGCGCGCACCATACGAGCAGTACGTC. Residues: CASSTKRAPYEQYV.

CDR3 nucleotides: TGTGCCAGCAGTCTTAGAGTCTCTGGGGCCAACGTCCTGACTTTC. Protein sequence: CASSLRVSGANVLTF. The rearrangement joins TRBV3-1 (or the pseudogene TRBV3-2) to TRBJ2-6; no definite D call. Germline CDR1 reads LGHDT; CDR2 reads YNNKEL (reference sequence). Deletions cut 6 bases from V and 0 bases from J, with 9 bases between. This CDR3 has 15 amino acids.

Points on this clone: Additional DNA sequences in this sample encode the identical CDR3. The genes are TRBV18 and TRBJ2-1, with TRBD2 matching over 8 bases. Losses at the gene ends were 0 bases for V and 7 bases for J; bases not matched to a gene: 8. The CDR3 has 16 residues. In germline, CDR1 is KGHSH, CDR2 LQKENI. The CDR3 DNA follows: TGTGCCAGCTCACCACCGCTGGCGGGGGGAAGTAATGAGCAGTTCTTC. Translating it yields CASSPPLAGGSNEQFF.

About this clone: The identical CDR3 is also encoded by other nucleotide sequences in the sample. This rearrangement joins TRBV9 to TRBJ2-3, with 8 bases lining up with TRBD2. There are 12 residues in the CDR3. After removal of 3 bases from V and 6 bases from J, the junction contained 0 bases not matched to a gene. Germline CDR1 SGDLS, CDR2 YYNGEE. The CDR3 DNA is TGTGCCAGCAGCGCTAGCGGGGATACGCAGTATTTT. Amino acids: CASSASGDTQYF.

The chain joins TRBV24-1 to TRBJ2-3; 7 bases fit TRBD1. The CDR3 length is 17 residues. V gave up 3 bases and J gave up 8 bases; unmatched junction bases: 16. CDR1 is KGHDR and CDR2 is SFDVKD in the germline V gene. CDR3 DNA: TGTGCCACCAGTGATCCACAGGGGTTTACGAAGTCGGGTACGCAGTATTTT. The encoded protein is CATSDPQGFTKSGTQYF.